The 9 T cell receptor beta chains given below trace back to one sample, sequenced in a study of T cell responses to AZD1222 COVID-19 vaccine. Measured with immunoSEQ multiplex PCR; TCRdb has only the in-frame clones, and not every one. This table has tens of thousands of clones, 88% appearing once. The source was peripheral blood, collected 28 days after the second AZD1222 dose. The source is an adult who received the AZD1222 COVID-19 vaccine.

J is TRBJ1-4 and V is TRBV9; D possibly corresponds to TRBD1 (6 bases). Trimming removed 4 bases at V and 5 bases at J, with 12 bases between. The CDR3 covers 14 residues. Germline values: CDR1 SGDLS, CDR2 YYNGEE. CDR3 residues: CASSRGTPNEKLFF. In DNA form, the CDR3 reads TGTGCCAGCAGCCGCGGGACACCCAATGAAAAACTGTTTTTT.

The chain combines TRBV11-3 with TRBJ1-1; maybe TRBD1 (5 bases). V gave up 1 base and J gave up 5 bases, with 11 bases separating them. The germline gives CDR1 SGHNT, CDR2 YENEEA. This CDR3 is 14 amino acids long. The CDR3 nucleotides are TGTGCCAGCAGCTTAGGAGGAGGGGAAACTGAAGCTTTCTTT. Its translation: CASSLGGGETEAFF.

CDR3 loop: CASGSGTARSEAFF. CDR3 DNA sequence: TGTGCCAGCGGATCCGGGACAGCTCGATCTGAAGCTTTCTTT. The chain links TRBV5-6 to TRBJ1-1; 7 bases line up with TRBD1. The CDR3 loop spans 14 amino acids. V lost 7 bases, J lost 6 bases, and 12 bases stayed unmatched. Per germline, CDR1 SGHDT and CDR2 YYEEEE. The entire variable domain, with the rest obtained from reference TRBV5-6 and TRBJ1-1, is as follows: DAGVTQSPTHLIKTRGQQVTLRCSPKSGHDTVSWYQQALGQGPQFIFQYYEEEERQRGNFPDRFSGHQFPNYSSELNVNALLLGDSALYLCASGSGTARSEAFFGQGTRLTVV.

The chain is built from TRBV30 and TRBJ1-2; the D is unclear. The V gene's germline CDR1 is GTSNPN and CDR2 SVGIG (reference sequence). Trimming cost V 2 bases and J 5 bases, with 12 bases left between them. The CDR3 length is 13 residues. The CDR3 here is CAWSTHWAYGYTF. The CDR3 DNA sequence: TGTGCCTGGAGTACCCACTGGGCTTATGGCTACACCTTC. Full variable domain (missing parts from reference TRBV30 and TRBJ1-2): SQTIHQWPATLVQPVGSPLSLECTVEGTSNPNLYWYRQAAGRGLQLLFYSVGIGQISSEVPQNLSASRPQDRQFILSSKKLLLSDSGFYLCAWSTHWAYGYTFGSGTRLTVV.

The CDR3 protein is CASSLRGQGRSEKLFF. DNA for the CDR3: TGTGCCAGCAGTTTGCGAGGACAGGGTCGGAGTGAAAAACTGTTTTTT. The J gene is TRBJ1-4, the V gene TRBV28; TRBD1 matches at 8 bases. The trim removed 3 bases at V and 7 bases at J, leaving 10 bases unmatched. This CDR3 has 16 residues. CDR1 MDHEN and CDR2 SYDVKM come from the germline V gene.

The chain recombines TRBV6-5 with TRBJ1-1; D may be TRBD1 (6 bases). Germline V gives CDR1 MNHEY, CDR2 SVGAGI. Between the trimmed V and J ends, which lost 2 bases and 11 bases, there was a span of 15 bases. This CDR3 contains 13 residues. CDR3: CASSYGQGRGAFF. CDR3 bases: TGTGCCAGCAGTTACGGCCAGGGGCGGGGGGCTTTCTTT.

Details on this clone: No DNA is shown, since the ends of the CDR3 on it are uncertain; the CDR3 is the one TCRdb lists. The chain is built from TRBV21-1 and TRBJ1-5; the D segment call TRBD1 is taken from the table without a DNA check. TRBV21-1 is a pseudogene locus. Counting both end residues, the CDR3 totals 15 amino acids. The CDR3 is CASSKVGQGTQPQHF.

This clone showed up just a few times. The chain combines TRBV10-3 with TRBJ1-1; a possible D gene is TRBD1 (5 bases). The germline V gene encodes CDR1 ENHRY and CDR2 SYGVKD. Between the trimmed V and J ends, which lost 6 bases and 1 base, there was a span of 12 bases. The CDR3 runs 14 residues. In nucleotides, the CDR3 is TGTGCCATCAGAACTACTGGACAGAACACTGAAGCTTTCTTT. This translates into CAIRTTGQNTEAFF.

This sequence joins TRBV19 and TRBJ1-5, with no clear D. The ends were cut back, 5 bases at V and 5 bases at J, with 7 bases in the middle. CDR1 and CDR2 (germline): LNHDA, SQIVND (reference sequence). There are 12 residues in the CDR3. This CDR3 reads CASSDRHQPQHF. CDR3 DNA: TGTGCCAGTAGTGACCGTCATCAGCCCCAGCATTTT.